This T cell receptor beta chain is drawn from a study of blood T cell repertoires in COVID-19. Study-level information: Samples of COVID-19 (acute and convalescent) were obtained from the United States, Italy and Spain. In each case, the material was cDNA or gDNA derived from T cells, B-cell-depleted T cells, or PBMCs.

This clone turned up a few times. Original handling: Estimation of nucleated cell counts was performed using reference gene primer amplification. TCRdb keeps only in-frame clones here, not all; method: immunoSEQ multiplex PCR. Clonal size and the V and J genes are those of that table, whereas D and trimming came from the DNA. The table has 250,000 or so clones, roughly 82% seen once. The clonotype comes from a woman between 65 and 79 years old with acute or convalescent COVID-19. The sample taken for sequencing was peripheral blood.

CDR3 in amino acids: CASSLTGGNSPLHF. In DNA, the CDR3 is TGTGCCAGCAGCCTGACAGGGGGAAATTCACCCCTCCACTTT. V and J are TRBV3-1 (or the pseudogene TRBV3-2) and TRBJ1-6; 9 bases match TRBD1. With V trimmed by 4 bases and J by 7 bases, 2 bases remained unmatched. This CDR3 has 14 residues. CDR1 LGHDT and CDR2 YNNKEL come from the germline V gene (reference sequence).